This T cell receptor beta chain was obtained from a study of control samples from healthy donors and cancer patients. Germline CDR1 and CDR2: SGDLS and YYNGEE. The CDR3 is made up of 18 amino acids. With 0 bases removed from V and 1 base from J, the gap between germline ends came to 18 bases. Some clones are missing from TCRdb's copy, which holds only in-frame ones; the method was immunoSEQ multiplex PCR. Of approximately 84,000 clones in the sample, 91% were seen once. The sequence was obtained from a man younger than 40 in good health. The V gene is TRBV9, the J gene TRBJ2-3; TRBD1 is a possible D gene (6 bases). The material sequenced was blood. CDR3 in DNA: TGTGCCAGCAGCGTAGTCCCGAGGCAGGGGATCGGCACAGATACGCAGTATTTT. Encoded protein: CASSVVPRQGIGTDTQYF.